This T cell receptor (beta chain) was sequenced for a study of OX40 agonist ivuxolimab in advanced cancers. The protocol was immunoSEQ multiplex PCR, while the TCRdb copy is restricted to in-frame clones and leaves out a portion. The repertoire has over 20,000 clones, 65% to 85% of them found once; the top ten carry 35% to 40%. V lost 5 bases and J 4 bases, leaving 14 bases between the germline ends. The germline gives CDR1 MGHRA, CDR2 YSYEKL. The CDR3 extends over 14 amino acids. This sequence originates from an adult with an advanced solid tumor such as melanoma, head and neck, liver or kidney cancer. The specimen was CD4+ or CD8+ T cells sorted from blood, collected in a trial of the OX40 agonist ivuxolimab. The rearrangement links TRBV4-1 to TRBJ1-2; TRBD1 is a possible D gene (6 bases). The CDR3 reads CASSGRTVGYGYTF. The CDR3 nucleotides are TGCGCCAGCAGCGGACGGACAGTCGGCTATGGCTACACCTTC.